This T cell receptor (beta chain) was identified during a study of cytomegalovirus exposure and HLA in healthy donors (dated 2017 in TCRdb). For the wider study: An earlier analysis of approximately 590 of the donors reported 250 to 350 Gb of sequence data and 117 million unique TCR beta sequences from roughly 200 million T cells. Rather than using new phenotypic data, the later analysis identified candidate immune exposures from TCR beta sequences and from how often those sequences occurred across donors. To predict cytomegalovirus infection status, the study brought together high-throughput TCR immunosequencing, statistical association of individual TCRs with disease status, and machine learning. The study aimed to test whether signatures of past pathogen exposure could be identified by cataloging public T cell receptors. Roughly 5 DR-DQ haplotypes were handled as single units for association and clustering because linkage in the cohort was strong. Among the roughly 380 genotyped donors, around 81% belonged to the genetic ancestry cluster associated with self-reported Caucasian donors. The number of donors typed differed by locus, with about 620-630 for A, B, C, DRB1 and DQB1, about 500 for DQA1, 600 to 610 for DPA1, and some 440 for DPB1. Along with the roughly 710-subject first cohort, a separate validation cohort of approximately 110 different subjects was used. Every repertoire in the discovery cohort had been generated on one and the same sequencing platform. Among 350 to 400 genotyped donors of the cohort, an average of around 240,000 unique TCR beta nucleotide sequences were sequenced per donor, roughly 20% of them non-productive. The T cell repertoires of around 730 subjects were profiled by immunosequencing and related to cytomegalovirus serostatus. In an earlier analysis of 500 to 650 of the donors, high-throughput TCR beta sequencing was used to judge whether each TCR beta V gene segment behaved as functional or pseudogenic. A later genetic analysis took genome-wide SNP genotypes for about three fifths of the 666 donors and used that subset as a discovery cohort. To study patterns of TCR occurrence, a later analysis re-analyzed previously published TCR beta repertoires from 550 to 800 donors and added high-resolution HLA genotyping. Donor age, sex, ethnicity and CMV serostatus were collected together with the repertoire data. Both class I and class II loci were covered by HLA typing, at four-digit resolution. An early release that covered around 590 HLA-typed donors contained around 330 gigabases of sequencing data and tens of millions of unique TCR sequences. What the research found in general, with its limitations: In a later analysis, HLA-associated TCR beta chains were found to be more clonally expanded and to have lower generation probabilities than equally common non-associated chains. An association between a missense DCLRE1C variant and V-gene and J-gene trimming of TCR beta chains was found in a later genetic analysis and replicated in an independent cohort. Some IMGT-functional V segments, including TRBV6-2 and TRBV6-3, could not be distinguished by the 87-base-pair reads and were therefore excluded. A later analysis reported that several top co-occurrence clusters appeared linked to parvovirus B19, influenza, CMV and Epstein-Barr virus. Some 16 rarely observed V segments, including chromosome 9 orphons, were excluded from the earlier analysis of almost 600 of the donors because counts were too low. In a later analysis, 16,951 TCR beta sequences were associated with specific HLA alleles at a false discovery rate of 0.05. In both the original and validation cohorts, the classifier was reported to diagnose cytomegalovirus status with high specificity and sensitivity. Broadly in line with IMGT annotations, most TCR beta V segments showed up in productive rearrangements about 90% or about 30% of the time in an earlier analysis of several hundred of the donors. Sequencing depth was assumed to be roughly uniform across donors in the presence/absence analyses, though that assumption may not hold. In vitro tests confirmed that three of the cytomegalovirus-associated TCR beta chains recognize cytomegalovirus antigens. Correlated functional status among segregating V segments might be attributable to linkage disequilibrium, but an unknown experimental factor could not be ruled out. A further reported finding was that TCR beta sequences accurately predicted the HLA-A and HLA-B alleles for most subjects in the first cohort. According to a later analysis, most CMV-associated TCR beta chains appeared to be HLA-restricted, and the HLA associations seemed to be driven largely by CMV exposure. Strong co-occurrence of HLA alleles, especially DR and DQ, made assigning TCR associations to individual alleles difficult. Most TCR sequences were seen in very few donors, while some public TCRs were found in many individuals. The study listed approximately 160 TCR beta chains as associated with cytomegalovirus. Only TCR beta chains were sequenced in this cohort, and the absence of alpha or paired-chain data limited detectable features. Immune exposure information for the cohort was limited to CMV serostatus. A cluster of highly shared sequence variants was judged likely to be a technical artifact of the sequencing pipeline. A later genetic analysis reported fewer N-insertions in productive TCRs among donors in an Asian-associated ancestry cluster than the roughly 700-donor mean. According to a later analysis, TCR association rates differed among HLA loci, with DRB1 alleles showing the most associated TCRs and HLA-C alleles showing the fewest. Because HLA typing was unavailable for some donors at each locus, only the typed subset was used in association tests. The authors suggested that the approach could potentially be generalized to other disease states and immunological phenotypes.

Library method: the immunoSEQ multiplex PCR assay. A mixture of 60 forward primers for TCR Vbeta segments and 13 reverse primers for TCR Jbeta segments was used in the multiplex PCR. Amplification of the CDR3 region of rearranged TCR beta genes was performed with a multiplex PCR assay on genomic DNA. The amplified TCR beta libraries were sequenced on the Illumina HiSeq System as 87-base-pair reads. As for the original processing: A later analysis tallied tens of millions of unique TCR beta chains across the approximately 670 repertoires, and some 10 million of those chains were shared by two or more donors. A nearest-neighbor algorithm error-corrected the raw reads and collapsed the reads into unique sequences, merging closely related sequences to remove PCR and sequencing errors. V, D and J gene segments were assigned by aligning CDR3 sequences to IMGT reference sequences. Each retained sequence needed at least a six-nucleotide match to both a V gene segment and a J gene segment. Rearrangements were called productive when the CDR3 lacked stop codons and stayed in frame with V and J; all others were non-productive. CDR3 was defined according to IMGT convention as the region running from the second conserved V-encoded cysteine to the conserved J-encoded phenylalanine. Sequences without an unambiguous match to a single V gene segment were excluded from the earlier analysis of about 600 of the donors. An earlier analysis of approximately 590 of the donors called V segments functional above 56.7% productive rearrangements and segregating when the between-donor standard deviation exceeded 5%. A statistical classification framework was built for diagnosing cytomegalovirus status from the catalog of TCR beta chain sequences. V and J gene assignment, in a later analysis, came from comparing TCR nucleotide sequences with IMGT/GENE-DB human TR gene sequences. In a later analysis, CDR3 sequences and most-parsimonious VDJ recombination scenarios were assigned using the TCRdist pipeline. In a later analysis, each TCR beta chain was defined by its CDR3 amino acid sequence together with its V-gene family, and reads lacking a unique V-gene family were excluded. As a way to deal with suspected cross-contamination and a sequencing artifact, a later analysis dropped roughly 600 nucleotide sequences that were highly shared and had low generation probability. In a later analysis, a clonal expansion index was calculated for each public chain from normalized within-repertoire ranks of inferred template counts. Generation probabilities in a later analysis came from a VDJ recombination model fitted to out-of-frame rearrangements, and those results were checked against IGoR. In a later analysis, TCR-TCR, TCR-HLA and TCR-CMV co-occurrence was scored with hypergeometric tests, and a repertoire-size bias correction was applied to TCR pairs. To estimate false discovery rates, a later analysis permuted the HLA or CMV assignments 20 times. In a later analysis, co-occurring TCRs were grouped with DBSCAN, and TCRdist sequence similarity was added when clustering was performed within HLA-allele-positive subsets. Co-occurrence clustering excluded repertoires with fewer than 30,000 or more than 120,000 public chains, plus five with anomalous nucleotide sharing. TCRdb stores this immuneACCESS table with in-frame sequences only. Part of the clones is absent; in the studies checked, under half of the shortfall reflects unresolved V genes, and no reason is known for the rest. V and J calls and clone size are copied from that table; D and trimming were computed from the DNA. This sample is represented by around 150,000 clones; 65% to 85% of them were singletons. In total, the top ten clones hold roughly 3.5% of the sample.

Comments on this clone: The antigen this receptor binds is unknown. No much larger clone is present one base from it, and per-base qualities are unavailable.

In total, 500 to 700 healthy bone marrow donors made up the cohort. Cohort members were all nominally healthy when sampled, although unrecorded immune exposures were likely present. The donor tested CMV seronegative, placing the donor among the 350 or so seronegative members of the cohort. A peripheral blood sample was collected from each donor, and TCR beta sequencing was performed on peripheral blood mononuclear cells. The Qiagen DNeasy Blood Extraction Kit was used to extract genomic DNA from the blood cell samples. Trimming takes 7 bases from V and 3 bases from J, and the germline ends sit 15 bases apart. Including cysteine and phenylalanine, the CDR3 has 15 amino acids. Left in the record is the CDR3 DNA by itself, 45 bases read in frame from the first base. Sequences SNHLY (CDR1) and FYNNEI (CDR2) are obtained from the germline V gene.

Recombination linked TRBV2 to TRBJ1-4; too little of a D gene remains to name it. The sequence was collected from a male donor in good health and CMV-seronegative. The sequencing input was PBMCs. Here is the DNA: TGTGCCAGCACCCCCGGGGATAAGGCTAATGAAAAACTGTTTTTT. Translated, it gives CASTPGDKANEKLFF.